This T cell receptor beta chain comes out of a study of blood T cell repertoires in COVID-19. Data came from immunoSEQ multiplex PCR; TCRdb stores just in-frame clones and leaves some out. This table holds hundreds of thousands of clones, roughly 89% found once. CDR3 length: 12 residues. The V end lost 5 bases, the J end lost 2 bases, and 9 bases lay between the germline ends. Germline CDR1 and CDR2: SQVTM and ANQGSEA. This clone is a singleton in its sample. Sequenced sample: peripheral blood. The TCR comes from a woman between 18 and 29 years old who had recovered from COVID-19. The chain joins TRBV29-1 to TRBJ1-2; possibly TRBD1 for D (6 bases). The CDR3 reads CSVQTGNYGYTF. CDR3 sequence (DNA): TGCAGCGTTCAAACAGGGAACTATGGCTACACCTTC.